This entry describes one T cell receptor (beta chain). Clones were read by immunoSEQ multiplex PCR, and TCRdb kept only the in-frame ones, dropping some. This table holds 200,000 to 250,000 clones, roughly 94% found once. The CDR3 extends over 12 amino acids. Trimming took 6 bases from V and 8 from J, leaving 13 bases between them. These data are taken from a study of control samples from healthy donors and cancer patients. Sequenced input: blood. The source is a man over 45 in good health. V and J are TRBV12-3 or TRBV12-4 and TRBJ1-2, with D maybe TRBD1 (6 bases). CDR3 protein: CASRPTGPGYTF. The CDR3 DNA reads TGTGCCAGCAGACCCACAGGGCCCGGCTACACCTTC.